These 31 T cell receptor beta chains share one sample of origin, sequenced in a study of shared T cell receptors in the human thymus. Only in-frame clones appear in the TCRdb table, and some are missing; sequencing was by immunoSEQ multiplex PCR. The table shows hundreds of thousands of clones, with 88% occurring only once. Another study also made use of these data, one on human thymus T cells.

Material: thymocytes. These receptor sequences come from a boy younger than two with a congenital heart defect.

The chain is built from TRBV7-9 and TRBJ2-7; the match to TRBD2 covers 12 bases. The CDR3 has 15 amino acids. Trimming cost V 2 bases and J 5 bases; bases outside gene matches: 4. Per germline, CDR1 SEHNR and CDR2 FQNEAQ (reference sequence). In nucleotides, the CDR3 is TGTGCCAGCAGCTTACCTAGCGGGAGGGCAGACGAGCAGTACTTC. Residues: CASSLPSGRADEQYF.

V usage is TRBV5-1 and J usage is TRBJ2-3; 14 nucleotides align to TRBD2. This CDR3 comprises 18 residues. V gave up 0 bases and J gave up 2 bases; unmatched junction bases: 5. The V gene's germline CDR1 is SGHRS and CDR2 YFSETQ. The CDR3 sequence: CASSLEGLAGAPTDTQYF. CDR3 in DNA: TGCGCCAGCAGCTTGGAGGGACTAGCGGGAGCTCCCACAGATACGCAGTATTTT.

This clone came up once. The chain has TRBV6-5 and TRBJ1-1; no clear D gene. In germline, CDR1 is MNHEY, CDR2 SVGAGI. CDR3 size: 15 residues. With 0 bases removed from V and 8 bases from J, the gap between germline ends came to 16 bases. The CDR3 DNA is TGTGCCAGCAGTTACTCGGTGCAGGCCCTCCAGGAAGCTTTCTTT. Residues: CASSYSVQALQEAFF.

The chain couples TRBV15 to TRBJ1-1; unclear D gene. V lost 0 bases and J lost 1, with 9 bases in between. Germline V CDR1 and CDR2: LNHNV, YYDKDF (reference sequence). The CDR3 consists of 15 residues. CDR3 region: CATSREGRKNTEAFF. DNA of the CDR3: TGTGCCACCAGCAGAGAGGGCAGGAAGAACACTGAAGCTTTCTTT.

The J gene is TRBJ2-5, the V gene TRBV29-1, with a weak D call TRBD2 (6 bases). Germline V gives CDR1 SQVTM, CDR2 ANQGSEA. The CDR3 totals 13 residues. Trimming pared 7 bases from V and 4 bases from J, leaving 16 bases between. The CDR3 sequence: CSASGGAGETQYF. The CDR3 nucleotides read TGCAGCGCCTCCGGGGGAGCAGGAGAGACCCAGTACTTC.

The V and J genes are TRBV4-3 and TRBJ2-7; 10 nucleotides align to TRBD2. Trimming cost V 4 bases and J 1 base; bases outside gene matches: 16. This CDR3 is built from 19 residues. CDR1 and CDR2 (germline): LGHNA, YSLEER. DNA of the CDR3: TGCGCCAGCAGCCCAGCCGCTCTAGCGGGAGTATCGGAGTCCTACGAGCAGTACTTC. Translation gives CASSPAALAGVSESYEQYF.

On this clone: Additional DNA sequences in this sample encode the identical CDR3. This chain connects TRBV9 to TRBJ2-7; TRBD1 aligns across 7 bases. The CDR3 consists of 14 residues. Germline trimming cut 2 bases from V and 4 bases from J; bases unmatched to any gene: 6. CDR1 and CDR2 (germline): SGDLS, YYNGEE. The CDR3 loop reads CASSVGRGHYEQYF. The DNA of the CDR3 is TGTGCCAGCAGCGTCGGAAGGGGGCATTACGAGCAGTACTTC.

V gene TRBV7-3 combines with J gene TRBJ2-1; 7 bases line up with TRBD2. The CDR3 extends over 15 amino acids. Germline V lookup: CDR1 SGHTA, CDR2 FQGTGA. V lost 5 bases, J lost 3 bases, and 7 bases stayed unmatched. The CDR3, as DNA: TGTGCCAGCAGCCCCGGACTAGATGTCTACAATGAGCAGTTCTTC. Translating gives CASSPGLDVYNEQFF.

The CDR3: CAWRWTMGASQPTHTHNEQFF. Written as DNA, the CDR3 is TGTGCCTGGCGCTGGACAATGGGGGCCAGTCAACCCACCCATACTCACAATGAGCAGTTCTTC. The chain combines TRBV30 with TRBJ2-1; weak D call: TRBD1 (6 bases). V was clipped by 5 bases and J by 5 bases, with 37 bases between them. The CDR3 extends over 21 amino acids. CDR1 is GTSNPN and CDR2 is SVGIG in the germline V gene (reference sequence). Full variable domain (remainder filled in from reference TRBV30 and TRBJ2-1): SQTIHQWPATLVQPVGSPLSLECTVEGTSNPNLYWYRQAAGRGLQLLFYSVGIGQISSEVPQNLSASRPQDRQFILSSKKLLLSDSGFYLCAWRWTMGASQPTHTHNEQFFGPGTRLTVL.

The rearrangement joins TRBV27 to TRBJ1-4, with a weak D call TRBD1 (5 bases). CDR3 length equals 16 residues. The germline CDR1 and CDR2 sequences are MNHEY and SMNVEV (reference sequence). V was pared by 6 bases and J by 5 bases, with 19 bases between. The CDR3 here is CASRPRSGEGNEKLFF. CDR3 sequence (DNA): TGTGCCAGCAGGCCCAGGTCGGGGGAGGGGAATGAAAAACTGTTTTTT.

This rearrangement joins TRBV29-1 to TRBJ2-7; TRBD1 agrees at 10 bases. V shed 5 bases, J shed 6 bases, and the junction held 10 bases outside the gene matches. Germline lookup yields CDR1 SQVTM and CDR2 ANQGSEA. The CDR3 loop spans 14 amino acids. The CDR3 DNA follows: TGCAGCGTTTTTATAGGGACAGGGGAGGGCGAGCAGTACTTC. It codes for CSVFIGTGEGEQYF.

This rearrangement joins TRBV2 to TRBJ2-7; possibly TRBD2 for D (6 bases). This CDR3 has 14 amino acids. Between the trimmed V and J ends, which lost 4 bases and 2 bases, there was a span of 12 bases. Per germline, CDR1 SNHLY and CDR2 FYNNEI. The CDR3 spells CASSVGTPTYEQYF. CDR3 bases: TGTGCCAGCAGTGTTGGGACTCCAACCTACGAGCAGTACTTC.

The genes are TRBV6-5 and TRBJ1-1, with a weak D call TRBD1 (6 bases). The CDR3 runs to 12 residues. V shed 7 bases and J shed 5 bases, with 11 bases lying between them. Germline V gives CDR1 MNHEY, CDR2 SVGAGI. The CDR3 protein is CASIRGGTEAFF. CDR3 DNA: TGTGCCAGCATCAGGGGTGGGACTGAAGCTTTCTTT.

The chain combines TRBV4-1 with TRBJ1-2; 8 bases align to TRBD1. The germline gives CDR1 MGHRA, CDR2 YSYEKL. This CDR3 is 16 amino acids long. The V segment lost 2 bases and the J segment 4 bases; nucleotides outside the gene matches: 9. DNA of the CDR3: TGCGCCAGCAGCCAACAACACCGGGACAGGAGCTATGGCTACACCTTC. It translates to CASSQQHRDRSYGYTF.

This chain's CDR3 is CACRGQRFDQPQHF. CDR3 nucleotide sequence: TGTGCCTGCAGGGGACAAAGATTTGATCAGCCCCAGCATTTT. This chain connects TRBV30 to TRBJ1-5; the D gene is possibly TRBD1 (6 bases). In germline, CDR1 is GTSNPN, CDR2 SVGIG (reference sequence). V shed 6 bases and J shed 5 bases, with 17 bases lying between them. This CDR3 spans 14 amino acids.

The genes are TRBV19 and TRBJ1-2; D remains ambiguous. Trimming pared 3 bases from V and 4 bases from J, leaving 21 bases between. The CDR3 runs 17 residues. Germline loops: CDR1 LNHDA, CDR2 SQIVND (reference sequence). The CDR3 sequence is CASSIRTGSRFPYGYTF. The DNA of the CDR3 is TGTGCCAGTAGTATTCGGACTGGGTCGCGTTTTCCCTATGGCTACACCTTC.

This sequence joins TRBV30 and TRBJ2-7; TRBD2 matches at 8 bases. V lost 0 bases and J lost 4; bases outside the gene matches: 5. CDR3 length: 14 amino acids. The germline gives CDR1 GTSNPN, CDR2 SVGIG (reference sequence). The CDR3 DNA reads TGTGCCTGGAGTGTAAGCGGGAGCCCGTACGAGCAGTACTTC. Translation gives CAWSVSGSPYEQYF.

The CDR3 protein is CSVGEGAGETQYF. The CDR3 nucleotides read TGCAGCGTTGGTGAAGGGGCAGGAGAGACCCAGTACTTC. The chain couples TRBV29-1 to TRBJ2-5, with a weak D call TRBD1 (5 bases). CDR1 and CDR2 from the germline V gene are SQVTM and ANQGSEA. This CDR3 is 13 amino acids long. V shed 4 bases and J shed 4 bases, with 13 bases lying between them.

The V and J genes are TRBV10-1 and TRBJ2-1; the D is unclear. Trimming took off 4 bases at V and 0 bases at J, with 10 bases between the two ends. This CDR3 has 15 amino acids. Looked up from germline, CDR1 is WNHNN and CDR2 is SYGVQD (reference sequence). DNA of the CDR3: TGCGCCAGCAGTGTAACGCCTAGCTCCTACAATGAGCAGTTCTTC. Protein sequence: CASSVTPSSYNEQFF.

In its sample, this clone was seen once. The chain employs TRBV5-5 and TRBJ1-1, with TRBD1 matching over 8 bases. This CDR3 region has 13 residues. Looked up from germline, CDR1 is SGHKS and CDR2 is YYEKEE (reference sequence). V was clipped by 0 bases and J by 8 bases; unmatched bases: 3. CDR3 nucleotides: TGTGCCAGCAGCTTGGACAGGGGGTACGAAGCTTTCTTT. Translation: CASSLDRGYEAFF.

V and J are TRBV29-1 and TRBJ2-5, with 8 bases that match TRBD2. Germline CDR1 reads SQVTM; CDR2 reads ANQGSEA. With V trimmed by 7 bases and J by 5 bases, 6 bases remained unmatched. This CDR3 has 12 residues. CDR3 sequence reads: CSAGTSGETQYF. In nucleotides, the CDR3 is TGCAGCGCCGGGACTAGTGGGGAGACCCAGTACTTC.

This clone was counted once. The CDR3 is CASSVPGAWETQYF. DNA for the CDR3: TGTGCCAGCAGTGTCCCGGGTGCCTGGGAGACCCAGTACTTC. The chain carries TRBV27 and TRBJ2-5; D gene unclear. CDR1 is MNHEY and CDR2 is SMNVEV in the germline V gene (reference sequence). Deletions cut 5 bases from V and 5 bases from J, with 15 bases between. The CDR3 has 14 residues.

This clone was recorded only once. V and J are TRBV7-2 and TRBJ1-5, with D possibly being TRBD1 (6 bases). The CDR3 is 17 amino acids. V lost 3 bases to trimming and J lost 2 bases, with 17 bases between them. From germline, CDR1 is SGHTA and CDR2 FQGNSA. The CDR3 protein is CASSFGRLDRGNQPQHF. CDR3 in DNA: TGTGCCAGCAGCTTCGGTCGATTGGACAGAGGCAATCAGCCCCAGCATTTT.

This chain links TRBV7-9 with TRBJ2-1, with D perhaps TRBD1 (5 bases). CDR1 SEHNR and CDR2 FQNEAQ come from the germline V gene (reference sequence). The CDR3 is 13 residues long. V was trimmed by 5 bases and J by 8 bases, leaving 13 bases between them. The DNA of the CDR3 is TGTGCCAGCAGCCAGACGCAGGGCCATGAGCAGTTCTTC. Residues: CASSQTQGHEQFF.

The chain recombines TRBV6-5 with TRBJ2-7, with 8 nucleotides matching TRBD2. The germline CDR1 and CDR2 sequences are MNHEY and SVGAGI. V was clipped by 0 bases and J by 5 bases; unmatched bases: 6. CDR3 length: 15 residues. In DNA, the CDR3 is TGTGCCAGCAGTTACTCCAGCGGGAGAAGAGACGAGCAGTACTTC. This translates into CASSYSSGRRDEQYF.

The chain couples TRBV30 to TRBJ2-6; TRBD1 aligns across 7 bases. The CDR3 covers 16 residues. Germline CDR1 is GTSNPN and CDR2 is SVGIG (reference sequence). V shed 7 bases, J shed 0 bases, and the junction held 9 bases outside the gene matches. Here the CDR3 reads CALTTGTYSGANVLTF. In nucleotides, the CDR3 is TGTGCCTTGACGACAGGGACCTACTCTGGGGCCAACGTCCTGACTTTC.

The V gene is TRBV6-1, the J gene TRBJ2-2, with D perhaps TRBD2 (5 bases). The CDR3 contains 17 residues. Germline lookup yields CDR1 MNHNS and CDR2 SASEGT. V was pared by 4 bases and J by 6 bases, with 21 bases between. This CDR3 reads CASSASLRDIGAGELFF. CDR3 nucleotide sequence: TGTGCCAGCAGTGCCTCCTTACGGGATATCGGTGCCGGGGAGCTGTTTTTT.

This chain uses TRBV7-2 with TRBJ2-1; 9 bases align to TRBD2. The CDR3 is made up of 16 amino acids. Germline CDR1 reads SGHTA; CDR2 reads FQGNSA. V dropped 2 bases and J dropped 5; count of bases not matched to a gene: 7. The CDR3 loop reads CASSLLGTSSDNEQFF. DNA for the CDR3: TGTGCCAGCAGCTTACTGGGGACTAGCTCGGACAATGAGCAGTTCTTC.

This chain links TRBV9 with TRBJ2-2, with D possibly TRBD2 on 6 matching bases. The germline gives CDR1 SGDLS, CDR2 YYNGEE. CDR3 size: 16 residues. The germline V and J ends were trimmed by 4 bases and 4 bases, with 17 bases remaining between them. The CDR3 coding sequence is TGTGCCAGCAGCCCGGGGGACTCCCGTGCCACCGGGGAGCTGTTTTTT. Protein sequence: CASSPGDSRATGELFF.

On this clone itself: Mismatch with germline at one junction end may stem from a read error. The chain carries TRBV15 and TRBJ2-7; 8 positions agree with TRBD1. Germline CDR1 LNHNV, CDR2 YYDKDF (reference sequence). CDR3 size: 16 residues. The CDR3, as DNA: TGTGCCACCAACAGAGGGGCAGGGGGCGGCTCCTACGAGCAGTACTTC. Its translation is CATNRGAGGGSYEQYF.

The chain has TRBV2 and TRBJ2-7, with 7 positions matching TRBD1. Germline trimming cut 6 bases from V and 2 bases from J; bases unmatched to any gene: 10. CDR3 length: 15 amino acids. CDR1 and CDR2 (germline): SNHLY, FYNNEI. The chain's CDR3 is CASRRRGQYTYEQYF. The CDR3, as DNA: TGTGCCAGCAGAAGACGGGGACAGTACACCTACGAGCAGTACTTC.